This passage covers 13 T cell receptor beta chains from one sample sequenced in a study of cytomegalovirus exposure and HLA in healthy donors. It was with 60 Vbeta and 13 Jbeta primers that the PCR ran. Libraries were prepared by immunoSEQ multiplex PCR; TCRdb keeps only in-frame clonotypes and omits some of them. The table shows 150,000 to 200,000 clones, with roughly 77% occurring only once. Specimen: PBMCs. Every receptor here comes from a woman aged 50 to 65 in good health and CMV-seronegative.

This sequence joins TRBV18 and TRBJ1-5; D gene uncertain. The CDR3 has 16 residues. Per the germline V gene, CDR1 is KGHSH and CDR2 is LQKENI. The V and J ends lost 3 bases and 6 bases respectively, with 18 bases between them. For the CDR3, the DNA is TGTGCCAGCTCACCTTCAAGTGCGGGGTCGGGTCAGCCCCAGCATTTT. Translated: CASSPSSAGSGQPQHF.

J is TRBJ2-5 and V is TRBV7-8; 7 bases match TRBD1. Germline CDR1 is SGHVS and CDR2 is FQNEAQ. CDR3 size: 19 residues. With 3 bases clipped from V and 5 bases from J, the junction kept 21 bases outside the gene matches. CDR3 in amino acids: CASSFIPRTGNRKGETQYF. In DNA, the CDR3 is TGTGCCAGCAGCTTTATCCCCAGGACAGGAAATCGTAAAGGGGAGACCCAGTACTTC.

The V and J genes are TRBV18 and TRBJ1-1; no reliable D call. The CDR3 has 14 residues. Between the trimmed V and J ends, which lost 3 bases and 1 base, there was a span of 9 bases. CDR1 is KGHSH and CDR2 is LQKENI in the germline V gene. The CDR3 DNA follows: TGTGCCAGCTCACCCGACACTCCGAACACTGAAGCTTTCTTT. Amino acid sequence: CASSPDTPNTEAFF.

V gene TRBV27 combines with J gene TRBJ1-6; the match to TRBD1 covers 10 bases. The germline V gene encodes CDR1 MNHEY and CDR2 SMNVEV (reference sequence). The CDR3 spans 16 residues. J was trimmed by 7 bases and V by 4 bases; bases with no gene match: 7. DNA of the CDR3: TGTGCCAGCAGTTCCCCCCGGGGACAGGGGAATTCACCCCTCCACTTT. Its protein is CASSSPRGQGNSPLHF.

V and J are TRBV28 and TRBJ2-7; 9 positions match TRBD1. The length of the CDR3 is 15 residues. Germline CDR1 MDHEN, CDR2 SYDVKM. After removal of 6 bases from V and 3 bases from J, the junction contained 9 bases not matched to a gene. CDR3 sequence reads: CASSRPGQGNYEQYF. The CDR3 region has the DNA TGTGCCAGCAGCAGACCGGGACAGGGTAACTACGAGCAGTACTTC. Full variable domain (remainder filled in from reference TRBV28 and TRBJ2-7): DVKVTQSSRYLVKRTGEKVFLECVQDMDHENMFWYRQDPGLGLRLIYFSYDVKMKEKGDIPEGYSVSREKKERFSLILESASTNQTSMYLCASSRPGQGNYEQYFGPGTRLTVT.

This chain uses TRBV29-1 with TRBJ1-1; tentatively, D is TRBD1 (6 bases). Trimming stripped 4 bases from V and 1 base from J, with 10 bases between. In germline, CDR1 is SQVTM, CDR2 ANQGSEA. The CDR3 totals 13 residues. The CDR3 DNA reads TGCAGCGTTGGAAGGGGGTCGAACACTGAAGCTTTCTTT. It is translated as CSVGRGSNTEAFF.

V and J are TRBV2 and TRBJ1-1; 7 bases are shared with TRBD1. Germline CDR1 reads SNHLY; CDR2 reads FYNNEI. The CDR3 is 14 amino acids. Unmatched junction bases numbered 8, after V lost 6 bases and J lost 4 bases. DNA for the CDR3: TGTGCCAGCAGCCCGGGACAGCAGTCCACTGAAGCTTTCTTT. As protein: CASSPGQQSTEAFF.

The DNA of the CDR3 is TGTGCCAGCAGTGACGGAGGGACAGGGGGCGATGAGCAGTTCTTC. Translated: CASSDGGTGGDEQFF. The gene calls are TRBV6-4 and TRBJ2-1, with 12 positions matching TRBD1. CDR3 length: 15 residues. Trimming took 2 bases from V and 8 from J; bases not matched to a gene: 4. CDR1 MRHNA and CDR2 SNTAGT come from the germline V gene.

The rearrangement links TRBV4-3 to TRBJ2-5; TRBD2 agrees at 8 bases. There are 17 residues in the CDR3. Trimming cost V 2 bases and J 5 bases; bases outside gene matches: 13. Germline V lookup: CDR1 LGHNA, CDR2 YSLEER. The CDR3 DNA sequence: TGCGCCAGCAGCCAATCCAGAGCGGGGGCCCTCCGGGAGACCCAGTACTTC. Translation gives CASSQSRAGALRETQYF.

A single count supports this clone. This chain links TRBV28 with TRBJ2-2; TRBD2 matches at 11 bases. CDR3 length: 16 residues. V lost 5 bases, J lost 5 bases, and 7 bases stayed unmatched. Germline V gene lookup returns CDR1 MDHEN and CDR2 SYDVKM. The CDR3 DNA reads as TGTGCCAGCAGTCAAGGGACTAGCGGTGAGACCGGGGAGCTGTTTTTT. Protein: CASSQGTSGETGELFF.

The V and J genes are TRBV29-1 and TRBJ2-1; 10 bases align to TRBD2. The CDR3 length is 15 residues. Germline V gene data show CDR1 as SQVTM and CDR2 as ANQGSEA. Trimming at V came to 4 bases and at J to 7 bases, leaving 10 bases not matched to a gene. CDR3 protein: CSVAFRTSGANEQFF. The CDR3 DNA reads as TGCAGCGTTGCTTTTAGGACTAGCGGAGCGAATGAGCAGTTCTTC.

This chain links TRBV7-6 with TRBJ1-2; 10 nucleotides line up with TRBD1. This CDR3 region has 16 residues. V lost 5 bases to trimming and J lost 6 bases; unmatched junction nucleotides: 12. The germline gives CDR1 SGHVS, CDR2 FNYEAQ. The CDR3 DNA sequence: TGTGCCAGCAGCCCCCGACAGGGGGCGCGAGGGGATGGCTACACCTTC. The encoded protein is CASSPRQGARGDGYTF. The full variable domain, rest sourced from reference TRBV7-6 and TRBJ1-2, is GAGVSQSPRYKVTKRGQDVALRCDPISGHVSLYWYRQALGQGPEFLTYFNYEAQQDKSGLPNDRFSAERPEGSISTLTIQRTEQRDSAMYRCASSPRQGARGDGYTFGSGTRLTVV.

V gene TRBV6-1 combines with J gene TRBJ1-2; 9 bases align to TRBD1. The CDR3 is made up of 15 amino acids. V was clipped by 4 bases and J by 8 bases; unmatched bases: 11. CDR1 and CDR2 from the germline V gene are MNHNS and SASEGT. The CDR3 sequence is CASSANRGRMGGYTF. CDR3 DNA sequence: TGTGCCAGCAGTGCTAACAGGGGGCGTATGGGAGGCTACACCTTC.